This TCR beta chain was captured by sequencing in a study of PD-L1 blockade in urothelial cancer. As for the study in general: Patients arrived having already received 0 to 3 prior chemotherapy regimens.

CDR1 is MNHEY, CDR2 SVGAGI, per germline. The CDR3 loop spans 14 amino acids. V lost 1 base, J lost 8 bases, and 4 bases stayed unmatched. The time point is: pretreatment peripheral blood. TCRdb keeps only in-frame clones here, not all; method: immunoSEQ multiplex PCR. Among 45,000 or so clones, over 75% were seen once, and the ten largest hold 25%. The sample consisted of PBMCs, taken around atezolizumab (anti-PD-L1) treatment. This TCR derives from a donor over 35 with urothelial cancer. The chain links TRBV6-5 to TRBJ1-4, with TRBD1 matching 7 bases. The CDR3 DNA sequence: TGTGCCAGCAGTTACTTGGGGGACAGCGAAAAACTGTTTTTT. It yields the protein CASSYLGDSEKLFF.